The clone carrying this TCR beta chain was recorded many times. What it binds is not known. CDR1 and CDR2 (germline): SGHNT, YENEEA. Trimming stripped 4 bases from V and 1 base from J, with 10 bases between. The CDR3 runs to 14 residues. The sample originates from a study of T cell repertoires in cytomegalovirus infection. Study context: It was the public TCR beta signatures that indicated both CMV infection and matching HLA type. General study points: The study found HLA-C-restricted CMV-specific TCR beta clonotypes dominating the ex vivo response. Identification of carriers of CMV plus the relevant HLA was performed using cumulative public TCR beta family frequency.

A single record per CDR3 protein comes from TCRdb applying MiXCR to the reads. The sample yields 450,000 to 600,000 distinct CDR3 sequences, approximately 10% seen once. The sequencing sample was made of PBMCs. The TCR comes from a human donor in good health (CMV status not recorded). Some clones in this sample may be carry-over from other donors' samples. The chain employs TRBV11-3 and TRBJ1-1, with D tentatively TRBD1 (5 bases). The CDR3 region has the DNA TGTGCCAGCAGCTCGGGGGGGGAGAACACTGAAGCTTTCTTT. As protein: CASSSGGENTEAFF.